One sample yielded the 26 T cell receptor beta chains listed below, sequenced in a study of T cells after yellow fever vaccination (dated by TCRdb to between 2019 and 2020). Libraries were prepared through 5' RACE. The instrument given in TCRdb is Illumina HiSeq 2500. TCRdb itself trimmed the public reads at Q25 with fastp, ran MiXCR and retained productive beta chains. Each entry is one CDR3 protein sequence, shown with its most common DNA and genes. The sample table contains around 400,000 distinct CDR3 sequences; only one count was recorded for roughly 12% of them. The biggest ten clones account for 15% to 20% of the sample. The sample's treatment or condition label, in plain terms: live attenuated yellow fever vaccine strain. The sequences come from PBMCs, collected on the day of the first yellow fever vaccination. The source is a man in his late teens or twenties who received the YFV17D yellow fever vaccine.

This clonotype appeared many times. The genes are TRBV12-1 and TRBJ2-3; the table's D call of TRBD2 was not tested on the DNA. TRBV12-1 is annotated as a pseudogene. The CDR3 consists of 17 residues. The CDR3 nucleotides read TGTGCCAGCAGCACCACGATTAGCGGGTCCCTTGGGGATACGCAGTATTTT. As protein: CASSTTISGSLGDTQYF.

There are a few counts of this clonotype. The gene calls are TRBV12-3 or TRBV12-4 and TRBJ2-2; 7 bases are shared with TRBD2. The CDR3 totals 16 residues. V dropped 6 bases and J dropped 0; count of bases not matched to a gene: 7. The CDR3 region has the DNA TGTGCCAGCAGCTGGGGGGGGAGCACGAACACCGGGGAGCTGTTTTTT. As protein: CASSWGGSTNTGELFF.

The table lists this clonotype with a few counts. V gene TRBV15 combines with J gene TRBJ2-1; 9 nucleotides match TRBD2. Germline values: CDR1 LNHNV, CDR2 YYDKDF (reference sequence). The CDR3 totals 17 residues. V shed 0 bases, J shed 5 bases, and the junction held 8 bases outside the gene matches. The CDR3 loop is CATSREKGGGADNEQFF. The DNA of the CDR3 is TGTGCCACCAGCAGAGAGAAGGGCGGGGGGGCCGACAATGAGCAGTTCTTC.

The chain employs TRBV7-2 and TRBJ2-2; D gene uncertain. CDR3 length: 12 residues. Germline loops: CDR1 SGHTA, CDR2 FQGNSA. V was cut by 5 bases and J by 6 bases, with 7 bases left in between. CDR3 sequence reads: CASSLNSGELFF. In nucleotides, the CDR3 is TGTGCCAGCAGCCTCAACTCCGGGGAGCTGTTTTTT.

In its sample, this clonotype was seen a few times. This chain uses TRBV4-1 with TRBJ2-1, with 10 bases fitting TRBD1. CDR1 and CDR2 from the germline V gene are MGHRA and YSYEKL. The CDR3 sequence is 18 residues long. The ends lost 1 base at V and 5 bases at J; junction bases unmatched: 11. The CDR3 loop reads CASSQGLRGTGDHNEQFF. In DNA, the CDR3 is TGCGCCAGCAGCCAAGGTCTTCGTGGGACAGGGGACCACAATGAGCAGTTCTTC.

This clonotype came up many times. The chain has TRBV6-5 and TRBJ1-3; D is ambiguous. V was shortened by 4 bases and J by 4 bases, with 8 bases between the two germline ends. CDR1 and CDR2 from the germline V gene are MNHEY and SVGAGI. The CDR3 has 13 amino acids. This chain's CDR3 is CASSSLGGNTIYF. The CDR3, as DNA: TGTGCCAGCAGTTCCCTGGGCGGAAACACCATATATTTT.

This clonotype was counted only a few times. CDR3 in amino acids: CASSPKTRDRGPPDTQYF. The CDR3 bases are TGTGCCAGCAGCCCCAAGACCCGGGACAGGGGGCCCCCAGATACGCAGTATTTT. The V and J genes are TRBV14 and TRBJ2-3; 12 nucleotides match TRBD1. V trimming: 4 bases; J trimming: 4 bases; junction bases outside the gene matches: 12. The germline gives CDR1 SGHDN, CDR2 FVKESK. The CDR3 spans 18 residues.

V gene TRBV5-5 combines with J gene TRBJ1-1; D remains ambiguous. Trimming cost V 6 bases and J 6 bases, with 18 bases left between them. The length of the CDR3 is 14 residues. Looked up from germline, CDR1 is SGHKS and CDR2 is YYEKEE (reference sequence). CDR3 nucleotide sequence: TGTGCCAGCACCCCCCCATCGACAAGGGCTGAAGCTTTCTTT. Amino acid sequence: CASTPPSTRAEAFF.

The chain employs TRBV11-1 and TRBJ2-3, with TRBD1 identical over 9 bases. The CDR3 extends over 18 amino acids. J was trimmed by 4 bases and V by 6 bases; bases with no gene match: 17. Germline loops: CDR1 SGHAT, CDR2 FQDESV (reference sequence). The CDR3 is CASSKVGFRGQGPDTQYF. The CDR3 region has the DNA TGTGCCAGCAGTAAAGTGGGATTTCGGGGACAGGGTCCAGATACGCAGTATTTT.

This clonotype has a count of ten or more. The genes are TRBV11-1 and TRBJ2-1; 10 bases align to TRBD2. The CDR3 is 18 residues long. The germline V gene encodes CDR1 SGHAT and CDR2 FQDESV (reference sequence). J was trimmed by 3 bases and V by 5 bases; bases with no gene match: 13. This chain's CDR3 is CASSPRIVAGGFYNEQFF. For the CDR3, the DNA is TGTGCCAGCAGCCCTCGGATTGTAGCGGGGGGCTTCTACAATGAGCAGTTCTTC.

There are a few counts of this clonotype. The rearrangement uses TRBV10-3 and TRBJ2-7; 12 nucleotides match TRBD2. The CDR3 is 14 amino acids. Losses at the gene ends were 4 bases for V and 4 bases for J; bases not matched to a gene: 2. Germline CDR1 ENHRY, CDR2 SYGVKD. The CDR3 here is CAISGGLAGYEQYF. In DNA form, the CDR3 reads TGTGCCATCAGTGGGGGACTAGCGGGTTACGAGCAGTACTTC.

V is TRBV4-1 and J is TRBJ2-1; TRBD2 agrees at 8 bases. The CDR3 contains 16 residues. The germline CDR1 and CDR2 sequences are MGHRA and YSYEKL. Unmatched junction bases numbered 4, after V lost 1 base and J lost 2 bases. DNA for the CDR3: TGCGCCAGCAGCCAAGTCACGGGGGGGGCCTACAATGAGCAGTTCTTC. This translates into CASSQVTGGAYNEQFF.

This clonotype was seen a few times. The chain is built from TRBV7-9 and TRBJ2-1; D may be TRBD2 (6 bases). Germline CDR1 is SEHNR and CDR2 is FQNEAQ (reference sequence). Between the trimmed V and J ends, which lost 1 base and 5 bases, there was a span of 12 bases. The CDR3 is made up of 15 amino acids. The CDR3 DNA reads as TGTGCCAGCAGCTTAGAGGTTTGGGAGGACAATGAGCAGTTCTTC. This codes for CASSLEVWEDNEQFF.

J is TRBJ1-4 and V is TRBV7-6, with no clear D. The ends were cut back, 0 bases at V and 11 bases at J, with 7 bases in the middle. CDR1 is SGHVS, CDR2 FNYEAQ, per germline. The CDR3 consists of 12 residues. The CDR3 DNA reads TGTGCCAGCAGCTTAGCGCCTCGGAAACTGTTTTTT. Protein sequence: CASSLAPRKLFF.

This chain uses TRBV28 with TRBJ2-3; possibly TRBD1 or TRBD2 for D (6 bases each). This CDR3 region has 14 residues. From germline, CDR1 is MDHEN and CDR2 SYDVKM. Trimming stripped 7 bases from V and 4 bases from J, with 15 bases between. CDR3 protein: CASKRPGAADTQYF. Written as DNA, the CDR3 is TGTGCCAGCAAGCGGCCGGGGGCCGCAGATACGCAGTATTTT.

This chain uses TRBV6-1 with TRBJ2-2; TRBD2 matches 10 bases. Germline CDR1 and CDR2: MNHNS and SASEGT. The V and J ends lost 5 bases and 3 bases, in that order; junction bases with no gene match: 9. The CDR3 runs 17 residues. The CDR3 is CASSPRASGGYTGELFF. In DNA form, the CDR3 reads TGTGCCAGCAGTCCACGGGCTAGCGGGGGTTACACCGGGGAGCTGTTTTTT.

This clonotype was counted ten times or more. The chain combines TRBV6-4 with TRBJ2-3, with D possibly TRBD2 on 7 matching bases. V was cut by 3 bases and J by 4 bases, with 11 bases left in between. Looked up from germline, CDR1 is MRHNA and CDR2 is SNTAGT. The CDR3 is 14 amino acids. The CDR3 coding sequence is TGTGCCAGCAGTGAAGGAGGGGGGGCAGATACGCAGTATTTT. The encoded protein is CASSEGGGADTQYF.

This clonotype was counted a few times. The V gene is TRBV6-1, the J gene TRBJ2-1; D perhaps matches TRBD2 (6 bases). V was clipped by 7 bases and J by 2 bases, with 18 bases between them. The germline gives CDR1 MNHNS, CDR2 SASEGT. The CDR3 runs to 16 residues. CDR3 nucleotide sequence: TGTGCCAGCACCCCGTCCGGGACTGGGCCCTACAATGAGCAGTTCTTC. Its protein product is CASTPSGTGPYNEQFF.

Many counts were recorded for this clonotype. One end of the junction does not line up with germline, which may come from a read error. DNA for the CDR3: TGTGCCAGCACCCAATCCCTGGGGGGTTTTAACCAAGAGACCCAGTACTTC. It encodes CASTQSLGGFNQETQYF. V is TRBV3-1 and J is TRBJ2-5; a weak D match, TRBD2 (6 bases). In germline, CDR1 is LGHDT, CDR2 YNNKEL (reference sequence). The CDR3 totals 17 residues.

The chain links TRBV12-3 or TRBV12-4 to TRBJ1-3; D gene uncertain. This CDR3 spans 16 amino acids. V was clipped by 5 bases and J by 0 bases, with 14 bases between them. CDR3 residues: CASSRLVGNSGNTIYF. The CDR3 DNA reads as TGTGCCAGCAGTCGCCTCGTAGGGAACTCTGGAAACACCATATATTTT.

This clonotype has ten or more counts. The chain is built from TRBV20-1 and TRBJ1-4; the D is unclear. V shed 4 bases and J shed 10 bases, with 13 bases lying between them. This CDR3 is 12 amino acids long. CDR1 is DFQATT, CDR2 SNEGSKA, per germline (reference sequence). The CDR3 is CSAMGSKGKLFF. For the CDR3, the DNA is TGCAGTGCTATGGGAAGCAAGGGAAAACTGTTTTTT.

The V gene is TRBV12-3 or TRBV12-4, the J gene TRBJ1-5; TRBD1 is a possible D gene (5 bases). V was cut by 6 bases and J by 7 bases, with 13 bases left in between. The CDR3 is made up of 13 amino acids. CDR3 loop: CASSFRVGQPQHF. The CDR3 DNA reads TGTGCCAGCAGCTTCAGGGTAGGCCAGCCCCAGCATTTT.

V is TRBV12-1 and J is TRBJ2-1; the D segment call TRBD2 is taken from the table without a DNA check. TRBV12-1 is a pseudogene segment. This CDR3 is built from 16 residues. The CDR3, as DNA: TGTGCCAGGAGCTCCAGGCGGCTCCCGCTCGGTGATGAGCAGTTCTTC. Protein sequence: CARSSRRLPLGDEQFF.

This clonotype has a count of ten or more. The rearrangement joins TRBV7-9 to TRBJ2-2; a possible D gene is TRBD2 (6 bases). Trimming removed 4 bases at V and 1 base at J, with 13 bases between. Germline loops: CDR1 SEHNR, CDR2 FQNEAQ (reference sequence). The CDR3 has 16 amino acids. The CDR3 coding sequence is TGTGCCAGCAGCTCCAAGCGGGCCCGGAACACCGGGGAGCTGTTTTTT. Translation: CASSSKRARNTGELFF. Full variable domain (remainder filled in from reference TRBV7-9 and TRBJ2-2): DTGVSQNPRHKITKRGQNVTFRCDPISEHNRLYWYRQTLGQGPEFLTYFQNEAQLEKSRLLSDRFSAERPKGSFSTLEIQRTEQGDSAMYLCASSSKRARNTGELFFGEGSRLTVL.

On this clonotype: The DNA is left out, because the CDR3 cannot be placed on it with certainty; the CDR3 is given as TCRdb lists it. V usage is TRBV7-2 and J usage is TRBJ2-7; TRBD2, as called in the table, went unchecked against the DNA. Counting both end residues, the CDR3 totals 15 amino acids. The germline gives CDR1 SGHTA, CDR2 FQGNSA. The CDR3 loop is CASSTFGSSSGEQYF.

This CDR3 reads CASSVGGGFTDTQYF. CDR3 in DNA: TGCGCCAGCAGCGTCGGGGGAGGATTCACAGATACGCAGTATTTT. This chain links TRBV5-1 with TRBJ2-3, with D perhaps TRBD2 (6 bases). Looked up from germline, CDR1 is SGHRS and CDR2 is YFSETQ. This CDR3 contains 15 residues. Trimming stripped 4 bases from V and 2 bases from J, with 14 bases between.